This is a list of T cell receptor beta chains from one sample in a study of OX40 agonist ivuxolimab in advanced cancers. Measured with immunoSEQ multiplex PCR; TCRdb has only the in-frame clones, and not every one. The data contain tens of thousands of clones, under 85% of them seen just once; the ten biggest clones take up 3.1%. The sample here was CD4+ or CD8+ T cells sorted from blood, taken in a trial of the OX40 agonist ivuxolimab. These receptors were collected from an adult with an advanced solid tumor such as melanoma, head and neck, liver or kidney cancer. The conserved cysteine and the conserved F or W are not part of the CDR3 here.

v_call cdr3_aa
TRBV4-1 ASSTGTGTEAF
TRBV29-1 SVETPSGGQETQY
TRBV27 ASSFQGSTEAF
TRBV20-1 STGEETQY
TRBV5-1 ASSLLQGNTEAF
TRBV2 ASRALGGYT
TRBV19 ASRGLGNNEQF
TRBV23-1 ASSQTWTAMGYEQY
TRBV6-6 ASSRSGTYEQY
TRBV11-2 ASSPRQGSQETQY